This entry features one T cell receptor beta chain sequence. As yet, its antigen is unknown. Here immunoSEQ multiplex PCR was the method, and the copy in TCRdb shows in-frame clones only, minus some. The sample comprises roughly 56,000 clones, about 88% of which are singletons, and 0.75% to 0.9% rests with the top ten. The data were taken from a study of OX40 agonist ivuxolimab in advanced cancers. Study-level background: The patients received agonistic anti-OX40 (CD134) antibody ivuxolimab. Males comprised about 78% of the group, whose mean age was approximately 62 years (range roughly 20 to 85). Those treated in dose escalation had hepatocellular carcinoma, melanoma, renal cell cancer or head and neck cancer.

The CDR3 sequence is 15 residues long. V shed 1 base and J shed 2 bases, with 9 bases lying between them. Germline CDR1 reads MGHRA; CDR2 reads YSYEKL. Study findings and constraints: In CD8+ T cells, expanded clones were on average more numerous than in CD4+.

V gene TRBV4-1 combines with J gene TRBJ1-5; D gene ambiguous. The sequencing used CD4+ or CD8+ T cells sorted from blood, collected in a trial of the OX40 agonist ivuxolimab. This TCR derives from an adult with an advanced solid tumor such as melanoma, head and neck, liver or kidney cancer. CDR3 protein: CASSQGDDGNQPQHF. CDR3 sequence (DNA): TGCGCCAGCAGCCAAGGTGATGATGGCAATCAGCCCCAGCATTTT.